This T cell receptor beta chain was identified in a study of human T cells and chemical hapten exposure. Time point in this sample: patch test 1, 2 weeks after DPC sensitization. Treatment: therapeutic diphenylcyclopropenone sensitization with weekly scalp DPC. Germline CDR1 MNHEY, CDR2 SMNVEV (reference sequence). The CDR3 runs to 15 residues. The ends lost 7 bases at V and 0 bases at J; junction bases unmatched: 4. TCRdb recomputed calls from the RACE reads with MiXCR, one row per CDR3 protein. The table lists 79,000 or so distinct CDR3 sequences, around a tenth of them singletons. The input for sequencing was whole blood, taken in connection with sensitization to the hapten diphenylcyclopropenone (DPC). V is TRBV27 and J is TRBJ2-3; 10 nucleotides agree with TRBD2. The source of this sequence is a woman in her forties or fifties with alopecia areata. Some clones in this sample may be carry-over from other donors' samples. This chain's CDR3 is CASKREGSSTDTQYF. The CDR3 nucleotides read TGTGCCAGCAAGCGGGAGGGATCGAGCACAGATACGCAGTATTTT.